This T cell receptor beta chain stems from a study of blood T cell repertoires in COVID-19. About the study: PBMCs, B-cell-depleted T cells, or T cells provided the cDNA or gDNA that made up the material.

Original processing notes: Amplifying reference gene primers gave estimates of nucleated cell counts. Generated by immunoSEQ multiplex PCR, the TCRdb table keeps only in-frame clones and is missing some. That table gives V, J and clone size, and the DNA gave D and trimming. The table includes roughly 92,000 clones, over 75% detected once. This clone occurred a few times. Specimen: peripheral blood. The sequence derives from a man aged 45-60 years with acute or convalescent COVID-19.

The CDR3 sequence: CASTRGGTGGLAEAFF. The CDR3 DNA sequence: TGTGCCAGCACTCGAGGGGGGACAGGGGGCTTGGCTGAAGCTTTCTTT. The chain links TRBV7-2 to TRBJ1-1; 12 nucleotides match TRBD1. The CDR3 runs 16 residues. Germline-derived CDR1 and CDR2 are SGHTA and FQGNSA. V lost 7 bases and J lost 6; bases outside the gene matches: 12.